The 27 T cell receptor beta chains presented below share a single source sample, sequenced in a study of blood T cell repertoires in COVID-19. Clones were read by immunoSEQ multiplex PCR, and TCRdb kept only the in-frame ones, dropping some. The repertoire holds some 260,000 clones, with roughly 89% as singletons. Sequencing was done on a sample of PBMCs or T cells enriched from blood (not recorded which). The receptors stem from a middle-aged man who had recovered from COVID-19.

V usage is TRBV28 and J usage is TRBJ1-5; possible D gene TRBD1, 6 bases. The germline V gene has CDR1 MDHEN and CDR2 SYDVKM. Trimming removed 1 base at V and 6 bases at J, with 16 bases between. This CDR3 has 16 residues. DNA for the CDR3: TGTGCCAGCAGTTTATTCTCCGGCCAGGGGACTCAGCCCCAGCATTTT. Protein product: CASSLFSGQGTQPQHF. Using reference TRBV28 and TRBJ1-5 for the parts outside the CDR3, the full variable domain is DVKVTQSSRYLVKRTGEKVFLECVQDMDHENMFWYRQDPGLGLRLIYFSYDVKMKEKGDIPEGYSVSREKKERFSLILESASTNQTSMYLCASSLFSGQGTQPQHFGDGTRLSIL.

J is TRBJ1-2 and V is TRBV27, with 9 bases that match TRBD1. The germline CDR1 and CDR2 sequences are MNHEY and SMNVEV (reference sequence). V trimming: 6 bases; J trimming: 8 bases; junction bases outside the gene matches: 4. The CDR3 consists of 12 residues. CDR3 bases: TGTGCCAGCAGACAGGGGGCCAGGGGCTACACCTTC. It specifies CASRQGARGYTF.

The V and J genes are TRBV4-2 and TRBJ1-1; tentative D call: TRBD1 (5 bases). The CDR3 is made up of 16 amino acids. CDR1 is LGHNA, CDR2 YNFKEQ, per germline. The germline V and J ends were trimmed by 1 base and 3 bases, with 15 bases remaining between them. Here the CDR3 reads CASSQGFGQGDTEAFF. The CDR3 nucleotides read TGTGCCAGCAGCCAAGGATTCGGGCAGGGTGACACTGAAGCTTTCTTT.

The chain has TRBV7-2 and TRBJ2-7; unclear D gene. In germline, CDR1 is SGHTA, CDR2 FQGNSA. V lost 5 bases and J 9 bases, leaving 23 bases between the germline ends. This CDR3 comprises 15 residues. CDR3 region: CASSQEPATLVGQYF. CDR3 nucleotide sequence: TGTGCCAGCAGCCAAGAACCAGCTACCCTAGTGGGGCAGTACTTC.

V and J are TRBV28 and TRBJ1-1, with TRBD1 matching 7 bases. V lost 1 base, J lost 2 bases, and 10 bases stayed unmatched. CDR3 length equals 17 residues. From germline, CDR1 is MDHEN and CDR2 SYDVKM. CDR3 loop: CASSLLGGRSYNTEAFF. CDR3 nucleotide sequence: TGTGCCAGCAGTTTATTAGGGGGCAGGAGCTACAACACTGAAGCTTTCTTT. The entire variable domain, with the rest obtained from reference TRBV28 and TRBJ1-1, is as follows: DVKVTQSSRYLVKRTGEKVFLECVQDMDHENMFWYRQDPGLGLRLIYFSYDVKMKEKGDIPEGYSVSREKKERFSLILESASTNQTSMYLCASSLLGGRSYNTEAFFGQGTRLTVV.

The genes are TRBV4-3 and TRBJ2-1; possible D gene TRBD2, 6 bases. Trimming left V 0 bases short and J 5 bases short, with 8 bases between. The CDR3 spans 14 residues. Germline V lookup: CDR1 LGHNA, CDR2 YSLEER. CDR3 DNA sequence: TGCGCCAGCAGCCAAGAGGGACTGGACAATGAGCAGTTCTTC. Residues: CASSQEGLDNEQFF.

In this sample, this clone turned up once. This sequence joins TRBV7-2 and TRBJ1-4, with 7 bases that match TRBD1. The CDR3 is made up of 16 amino acids. The ends lost 6 bases at V and 0 bases at J; junction bases unmatched: 7. CDR1 is SGHTA, CDR2 FQGNSA, per germline. CDR3 in amino acids: CASRRGQPATNEKLFF. As DNA, the CDR3 is TGTGCCAGCAGACGGGGACAGCCGGCAACTAATGAAAAACTGTTTTTT.

The rearrangement links TRBV19 to TRBJ2-7; D is undetermined. The CDR3 covers 15 residues. Germline V gives CDR1 LNHDA, CDR2 SQIVND (reference sequence). V was cut by 1 base and J by 1 base, with 11 bases left in between. Here the CDR3 reads CASSIAPRQSYEQYF. The CDR3 DNA is TGTGCCAGTAGTATAGCCCCGCGGCAGTCCTACGAGCAGTACTTC.

The genes are TRBV2 and TRBJ2-1; D is perhaps TRBD1 (5 bases). V dropped 7 bases and J dropped 5 bases, with 12 bases sitting between them. Germline assignment: CDR1 SNHLY and CDR2 FYNNEI. The length of the CDR3 is 13 residues. The DNA for the CDR3 is TGTGCCAGCAACTCGGACATAAACAATGAGCAGTTCTTC. Translated, it gives CASNSDINNEQFF.

The chain joins TRBV10-2 to TRBJ1-2, with D possibly TRBD1 on 6 matching bases. In germline, CDR1 is WSHSY, CDR2 SAAADI. The CDR3 is 13 residues long. V was clipped by 6 bases and J by 2 bases, with 10 bases between them. CDR3 amino acids: CASRRTDNYGYTF. Written as DNA, the CDR3 is TGCGCCAGCAGAAGGACAGACAACTATGGCTACACCTTC.

The chain is built from TRBV5-8 and TRBJ1-1; 9 nucleotides match TRBD1. The CDR3 totals 14 residues. Germline V gene sequence: CDR1 SGHTS, CDR2 YDEGEE. The junction had 3 bases not matched to a gene; V was cut back by 3 bases and J by 3 bases. The CDR3 nucleotides read TGTGCCAGCAGCTCGACAGGGGGATACACTGAAGCTTTCTTT. This translates into CASSSTGGYTEAFF.

This clone was counted a single time. The rearrangement links TRBV7-9 to TRBJ1-6; D uncertain. V lost 2 bases, J lost 7 bases, and 15 bases lay in between. CDR3 size: 16 residues. Germline V CDR1 and CDR2: SEHNR, FQNEAQ (reference sequence). Here the CDR3 DNA reads TGTGCCAGCAGCTTAAACGGAGGCAGAACGAATTCACCCCTCCACTTT. Protein product: CASSLNGGRTNSPLHF. Variable domain in full (rest from reference TRBV7-9 and TRBJ1-6): DTGVSQNPRHKITKRGQNVTFRCDPISEHNRLYWYRQTLGQGPEFLTYFQNEAQLEKSRLLSDRFSAERPKGSFSTLEIQRTEQGDSAMYLCASSLNGGRTNSPLHFGNGTRLTVT.

V and J are TRBV27 and TRBJ2-1; TRBD2 might be the D (5 bases). The CDR3 totals 15 residues. From germline, CDR1 is MNHEY and CDR2 SMNVEV (reference sequence). The V end was cut by 5 bases, the J end by 9 bases, with 20 bases between. CDR3 DNA sequence: TGTGCCAGCAGTGTAGCCGGGGTAGAAGGTGCTGAGCAGTTCTTC. Its protein product is CASSVAGVEGAEQFF.

The chain recombines TRBV29-1 with TRBJ1-1; TRBD1 might be the D (5 bases). Trimming removed 3 bases from V and 2 bases from J, with 7 bases in between. This CDR3 is 12 amino acids long. Germline-derived CDR1 and CDR2 are SQVTM and ANQGSEA. As DNA, the CDR3 is TGCAGCGTTGAGGGACTAAACACTGAAGCTTTCTTT. Amino acids: CSVEGLNTEAFF.

The V and J genes are TRBV29-1 and TRBJ1-4; TRBD1 matches at 9 bases. Trimming cost V 7 bases and J 9 bases; bases outside gene matches: 9. This CDR3 region has 13 residues. CDR1 and CDR2 (germline): SQVTM, ANQGSEA. CDR3 amino acids: CSGTGTGNKKLFF. DNA for the CDR3: TGCAGCGGGACCGGGACAGGGAATAAAAAACTGTTTTTT.

The V gene is TRBV5-6, the J gene TRBJ1-2, with a weak D call TRBD1 (5 bases). V was cut by 3 bases and J by 8 bases, with 20 bases left in between. Looked up from germline, CDR1 is SGHDT and CDR2 is YYEEEE. This CDR3 spans 15 amino acids. The CDR3 DNA sequence: TGTGCCAGCAGCTCCTTGGGTTGGGGGGATCGAGGCTACACCTTC. Encoded protein: CASSSLGWGDRGYTF.

The gene calls are TRBV19 and TRBJ2-5, with 8 nucleotides matching TRBD1. The germline CDR1 and CDR2 sequences are LNHDA and SQIVND (reference sequence). There are 14 residues in the CDR3. J was trimmed by 3 bases and V by 8 bases; bases with no gene match: 8. The CDR3 loop is CASSQDRAKETQYF. The CDR3 DNA reads as TGTGCCAGTTCCCAGGACAGGGCAAAAGAGACCCAGTACTTC.

The V gene is TRBV15, the J gene TRBJ2-7; 9 bases are a match to TRBD2. This CDR3 region has 15 residues. CDR1 LNHNV and CDR2 YYDKDF come from the germline V gene (reference sequence). The J segment lost 3 bases and the V segment lost 3 bases, leaving 6 bases of the junction unmatched. CDR3 loop: CATSSPLAGDYEQYF. CDR3 in DNA: TGTGCCACCAGCAGTCCCTTAGCGGGAGACTACGAGCAGTACTTC.

This clone was detected only once. The genes are TRBV4-1 and TRBJ2-7; 10 nucleotides match TRBD1. Trimming at V came to 3 bases and at J to 3 bases, leaving 2 bases not matched to a gene. The CDR3 extends over 14 amino acids. Germline CDR1 reads MGHRA; CDR2 reads YSYEKL. The DNA for the CDR3 is TGCGCCAGCAGCCAGTGGGACAGGGGCTACGAGCAGTACTTC. This sequence encodes CASSQWDRGYEQYF.

In this sample, this clone turned up once. V usage is TRBV6-2 or TRBV6-3 and J usage is TRBJ2-5; 7 bases map to TRBD2. The CDR3 totals 12 residues. Germline V gives CDR1 MNHEY, CDR2 SVGEGT. J was trimmed by 4 bases and V by 6 bases; bases with no gene match: 2. The CDR3, as DNA: TGTGCCAGCAGCACTAGCGCAGAGACCCAGTACTTC. Translation gives CASSTSAETQYF.

J is TRBJ1-1 and V is TRBV3-1 (or the pseudogene TRBV3-2); TRBD1 aligns across 8 bases. V trimming: 3 bases; J trimming: 11 bases; junction bases outside the gene matches: 5. This CDR3 region has 12 residues. Germline V gene lookup returns CDR1 LGHDT and CDR2 YNNKEL (reference sequence). The CDR3 DNA follows: TGTGCCAGCAGCCACGTTCAGGGGGCCGCTTTCTTT. Amino acid sequence: CASSHVQGAAFF.

The rearrangement joins TRBV7-2 to TRBJ2-1; no firm D call. Germline V gene lookup returns CDR1 SGHTA and CDR2 FQGNSA. The ends were cut back, 6 bases at V and 0 bases at J, with 12 bases in the middle. The CDR3 runs to 15 residues. CDR3: CASSPSASSYNEQFF. CDR3 in DNA: TGTGCCAGCAGTCCAAGCGCGAGCTCCTACAATGAGCAGTTCTTC.

V usage is TRBV12-3 or TRBV12-4 and J usage is TRBJ2-2, with D possibly TRBD2 on 6 matching bases. The V and J ends lost 5 bases and 5 bases respectively, with 6 bases between them. This CDR3 region has 12 residues. The CDR3 DNA reads TGTGCCAGCAGTCGGGGGACCGGGGAGCTGTTTTTT. This sequence encodes CASSRGTGELFF.

The chain couples TRBV11-3 to TRBJ1-2, with TRBD1 as a possible D gene (6 bases). The CDR3 contains 13 residues. V was shortened by 2 bases and J by 7 bases, with 11 bases between the two germline ends. Germline CDR1 reads SGHNT; CDR2 reads YENEEA. CDR3 region: CASSLKDSGGYTF. The CDR3, as DNA: TGTGCCAGCAGCTTAAAGGACAGCGGTGGCTACACCTTC. The full variable domain, in which reference TRBV11-3 and TRBJ1-2 provide the parts outside the CDR3, is EAGVVQSPRYKIIEKKQPVAFWCNPISGHNTLYWYLQNLGQGPELLIRYENEEAVDDSQLPKDRFSAERLKGVDSTLKIQPAELGDSAVYLCASSLKDSGGYTFGSGTRLTVV.

V and J are TRBV7-3 and TRBJ2-1; D is uncertain. The CDR3 runs 15 residues. V lost 5 bases to trimming and J lost 0 bases, with 11 bases between them. Per germline, CDR1 SGHTA and CDR2 FQGTGA. The CDR3 spells CASSLHPGSYNEQFF. The CDR3 DNA is TGTGCCAGCAGCCTCCACCCAGGCTCCTACAATGAGCAGTTCTTC.

This sequence joins TRBV7-9 and TRBJ2-1; D may be TRBD2 (5 bases). V lost 2 bases to trimming and J lost 9 bases, with 11 bases between them. Germline CDR1 is SEHNR and CDR2 is FQNEAQ (reference sequence). The CDR3 is 13 residues long. The CDR3 loop is CASSLTGLTEQFF. CDR3 nucleotide sequence: TGTGCCAGCAGCTTAACGGGATTAACTGAGCAGTTCTTC.

V gene TRBV19 combines with J gene TRBJ1-2; D perhaps matches TRBD1 (5 bases). V dropped 4 bases and J dropped 7 bases, with 19 bases sitting between them. The CDR3 runs to 15 residues. The germline CDR1 and CDR2 sequences are LNHDA and SQIVND (reference sequence). The CDR3 loop reads CASSNRGSDDPGYTF. CDR3 coding DNA: TGTGCCAGTAGTAATAGGGGAAGCGACGACCCTGGCTACACCTTC. Filled out from reference TRBV19 and TRBJ1-2, the complete variable domain reads DGGITQSPKYLFRKEGQNVTLSCEQNLNHDAMYWYRQDPGQGLRLIYYSQIVNDFQKGDIAEGYSVSREKKESFPLTVTSAQKNPTAFYLCASSNRGSDDPGYTFGSGTRLTVV.